These 22 T cell receptor beta chains were all obtained from the same sample, sequenced in a study of T cell repertoires in cytomegalovirus infection. TCRdb analysed the reads with MiXCR anew, one entry per CDR3 protein. Of more than 650,000 distinct CDR3 sequences in the sample, approximately 40% were seen once. The sequenced sample consisted of PBMCs. The receptor set was obtained from a human donor in good health (CMV status not recorded). Some clones in this sample may be carry-over from other donors' samples.

This clonotype was recorded a few times. The gene calls are TRBV10-3 and TRBJ1-4; 8 nucleotides agree with TRBD1. CDR1 and CDR2 (germline): ENHRY, SYGVKD. The V segment lost 10 bases and the J segment 7 bases; nucleotides outside the gene matches: 8. The CDR3 is 13 residues long. In DNA, the CDR3 is TGTGCCACCCAGATACAGGGGGGTGAAAAACTGTTTTTT. Protein product: CATQIQGGEKLFF.

This clonotype occurred once. The rearrangement joins TRBV18 to TRBJ1-2, with D perhaps TRBD1 (6 bases). The CDR3 length is 15 residues. Germline V gives CDR1 KGHSH, CDR2 LQKENI. Between the trimmed V and J ends, which lost 2 bases and 4 bases, there was a span of 14 bases. DNA of the CDR3: TGTGCCAGCTCACCAAGCGTCGGGGGGCTCTATGGCTACACCTTC. Amino acid sequence: CASSPSVGGLYGYTF.

The chain is built from TRBV25-1 and TRBJ2-5, with TRBD1 matching 8 bases. Looked up from germline, CDR1 is MGHDK and CDR2 is SYGVNS. Germline trimming cut 1 base from V and 3 bases from J; bases unmatched to any gene: 10. The CDR3 runs 17 residues. The CDR3 is CASSESPRQGRKETQYF. The CDR3 DNA follows: TGTGCCAGCAGTGAATCCCCCCGACAGGGGCGAAAAGAGACCCAGTACTTC.

This clonotype has a handful of counts. The V gene is TRBV19, the J gene TRBJ1-1; D uncertain. V was clipped by 4 bases and J by 2 bases, with 17 bases between them. CDR1 is LNHDA and CDR2 is SQIVND in the germline V gene (reference sequence). The CDR3 is 16 amino acids. This CDR3 is CASSTGGWVGNTEAFF. As DNA, the CDR3 is TGTGCCAGTAGTACGGGTGGCTGGGTTGGAAACACTGAAGCTTTCTTT.

There are a few counts of this clonotype. The chain couples TRBV18 to TRBJ1-1; D is perhaps TRBD1 (5 bases). CDR1 and CDR2 from the germline V gene are KGHSH and LQKENI. Trimming left V 3 bases short and J 7 bases short, with 18 bases between. CDR3 length: 15 amino acids. CDR3 nucleotide sequence: TGTGCCAGCTCACCGAAGGAGGGACGGACGGTTGAAGCTTTCTTT. Its translation is CASSPKEGRTVEAFF.

The sample holds many counts of this clonotype. The chain links TRBV6-1 to TRBJ2-1; D not certain. This CDR3 has 13 amino acids. Trimming removed 1 base from V and 6 bases from J, with 7 bases in between. Germline CDR1 is MNHNS and CDR2 is SASEGT. CDR3 in amino acids: CASSEVWGNEQFF. The DNA of the CDR3 is TGTGCCAGCAGTGAAGTTTGGGGCAATGAGCAGTTCTTC.

The V gene is TRBV4-2, the J gene TRBJ2-7, with TRBD1 matching 7 bases. Trimming took 1 base from V and 3 from J; bases not matched to a gene: 6. The CDR3 contains 15 residues. Per germline, CDR1 LGHNA and CDR2 YNFKEQ. The CDR3 nucleotides are TGTGCCAGCAGCCAAGGGGGACAGAGGGACTACGAGCAGTACTTC. Its translation is CASSQGGQRDYEQYF.

The chain uses TRBV12-3 or TRBV12-4 and TRBJ1-5; D perhaps matches TRBD1 (5 bases). With 5 bases removed from V and 0 bases from J, the gap between germline ends came to 23 bases. The CDR3 contains 19 residues. Written as DNA, the CDR3 is TGTGCCAGCAGTCCCCGGGACGGAGAAAGGGATTATAGCAATCAGCCCCAGCATTTT. Its translation: CASSPRDGERDYSNQPQHF.

The gene calls are TRBV11-3 and TRBJ2-7; the D is unclear. Germline lookup yields CDR1 SGHNT and CDR2 YENEEA. Trimming removed 1 base at V and 6 bases at J, with 10 bases between. This CDR3 has 13 residues. The CDR3 sequence is CASSLGVIAEQYF. The DNA of the CDR3 is TGTGCCAGCAGCTTAGGGGTCATAGCCGAGCAGTACTTC.

This clonotype has a handful of counts. This chain links TRBV10-3 with TRBJ2-7; unclear D gene. The CDR3 contains 14 residues. Germline loops: CDR1 ENHRY, CDR2 SYGVKD. Trimming cost V 7 bases and J 5 bases, with 18 bases left between them. This CDR3 is CAIMAPVGANEQYF. In DNA form, the CDR3 reads TGTGCCATCATGGCCCCGGTCGGAGCAAACGAGCAGTACTTC.

This clonotype occurred a few times. V and J are TRBV11-2 and TRBJ2-2; 8 nucleotides line up with TRBD1. Germline loops: CDR1 SGHAT, CDR2 FQNNGV. Trimming removed 4 bases from V and 4 bases from J; junction bases left unmatched: 2. This CDR3 spans 14 amino acids. CDR3 loop: CASSWDRITGELFF. The CDR3 DNA follows: TGTGCCAGCAGCTGGGACAGGATCACCGGGGAGCTGTTTTTT.

The chain employs TRBV30 and TRBJ1-2; possible D gene TRBD1, 6 bases. Germline CDR1 is GTSNPN and CDR2 is SVGIG (reference sequence). Trimming cost V 3 bases and J 4 bases, with 15 bases left between them. The CDR3 contains 14 residues. The CDR3 spells CAWRLQGVGYGYTF. The DNA for the CDR3 is TGTGCCTGGAGGTTACAGGGCGTCGGCTATGGCTACACCTTC.

The genes are TRBV7-6 and TRBJ2-1; weak D call: TRBD1 (5 bases). CDR3 size: 15 residues. Trimming took 2 bases from V and 8 from J, leaving 16 bases between them. Germline V CDR1 and CDR2: SGHVS, FNYEAQ. The CDR3 region is CASSLSRLKGDEQFF. The CDR3 DNA follows: TGTGCCAGCAGCTTATCGCGCCTGAAAGGGGATGAGCAGTTCTTC.

This clonotype was detected only a few times. For the CDR3, the DNA is TGTGCCAGCAGGGGGACAGGGGTTCAAGAGACCCAGTACTTC. Residues: CASRGTGVQETQYF. The chain couples TRBV12-3 or TRBV12-4 to TRBJ2-5; 10 bases map to TRBD1. This CDR3 has 14 amino acids. V dropped 6 bases and J dropped 2; count of bases not matched to a gene: 3.

About this clonotype: Mismatch with germline at one junction end may stem from a read error. The genes are TRBV5-4 and TRBJ2-1; 11 positions agree with TRBD1. The germline V gene encodes CDR1 SGHNT and CDR2 YYREEE (reference sequence). The CDR3 loop spans 17 amino acids. CDR3 in amino acids: CASSLDPGTGGYNEQLF. DNA for the CDR3: TGTGCCAGCAGCTTGGATCCGGGGACAGGGGGGTACAATGAGCAGTTATTC.

The chain carries TRBV20-1 and TRBJ1-5; a weak D match, TRBD1 (5 bases). The length of the CDR3 is 15 residues. The V end lost 6 bases, the J end lost 0 bases, and 15 bases lay between the germline ends. Germline CDR1 and CDR2: DFQATT and SNEGSKA (reference sequence). The CDR3 DNA reads as TGCAGTGCCCCCCCGACAGCTACTAGCAATCAGCCCCAGCATTTT. Its translation is CSAPPTATSNQPQHF.

This clonotype came up a few times. The rearrangement uses TRBV6-5 and TRBJ1-1; D gene uncertain. Per the germline V gene, CDR1 is MNHEY and CDR2 is SVGAGI. The CDR3 length is 15 residues. Trimming took 8 bases from V and 1 from J, leaving 17 bases between them. The CDR3 region is CASGSKALGNTEAFF. The CDR3 coding sequence is TGTGCCAGCGGCTCGAAGGCGCTGGGGAACACTGAAGCTTTCTTT.

Only a few counts were recorded for this clonotype. This sequence joins TRBV28 and TRBJ2-7; D remains ambiguous. CDR1 is MDHEN and CDR2 is SYDVKM in the germline V gene. V shed 8 bases and J shed 2 bases, with 10 bases lying between them. The CDR3 covers 12 residues. Here the CDR3 DNA reads TGTGCCAGCGGTTCACCTCCCTACGAGCAGTACTTC. This codes for CASGSPPYEQYF.

This clonotype has only a few counts. This chain connects TRBV10-3 to TRBJ1-4, with TRBD1 matching 7 bases. The V gene end was trimmed by 6 bases and the J gene end by 2 bases; junction bases not matched to a gene: 3. The CDR3 has 14 residues. CDR1 and CDR2 from the germline V gene are ENHRY and SYGVKD. The CDR3 DNA reads as TGTGCCATCAGGCCAGGGGGGACTAATGAAAAACTGTTTTTT. Protein product: CAIRPGGTNEKLFF.

In its sample, this clonotype was seen a few times. This chain connects TRBV28 to TRBJ2-7, with D perhaps matching TRBD1 (5 bases). The CDR3 runs to 15 residues. Trimming pared 3 bases from V and 3 bases from J, leaving 15 bases between. Germline loops: CDR1 MDHEN, CDR2 SYDVKM. This chain's CDR3 is CASSLVRVGRYEQYF. The CDR3 region has the DNA TGTGCCAGCAGTTTGGTCAGGGTAGGCCGCTACGAGCAGTACTTC.

This chain uses TRBV7-8 with TRBJ2-1, with D perhaps TRBD1 or TRBD2 (6 bases each). There are 15 residues in the CDR3. Germline CDR1 reads SGHVS; CDR2 reads FQNEAQ. Trimming shortened V by 2 bases and J by 10 bases, and 18 bases separated the two germline ends. This CDR3 is CASSLTGGRIREQFF. The CDR3 bases are TGTGCCAGCAGCTTAACCGGGGGCCGGATAAGGGAGCAGTTCTTC.

The chain carries TRBV12-3 or TRBV12-4 and TRBJ1-1, with D perhaps TRBD1 (6 bases). V lost 3 bases, J lost 5 bases, and 16 bases lay in between. The CDR3 covers 15 residues. CDR3: CASSFGEQGWTEAFF. Here the CDR3 DNA reads TGTGCCAGCAGTTTCGGAGAACAGGGATGGACTGAAGCTTTCTTT.